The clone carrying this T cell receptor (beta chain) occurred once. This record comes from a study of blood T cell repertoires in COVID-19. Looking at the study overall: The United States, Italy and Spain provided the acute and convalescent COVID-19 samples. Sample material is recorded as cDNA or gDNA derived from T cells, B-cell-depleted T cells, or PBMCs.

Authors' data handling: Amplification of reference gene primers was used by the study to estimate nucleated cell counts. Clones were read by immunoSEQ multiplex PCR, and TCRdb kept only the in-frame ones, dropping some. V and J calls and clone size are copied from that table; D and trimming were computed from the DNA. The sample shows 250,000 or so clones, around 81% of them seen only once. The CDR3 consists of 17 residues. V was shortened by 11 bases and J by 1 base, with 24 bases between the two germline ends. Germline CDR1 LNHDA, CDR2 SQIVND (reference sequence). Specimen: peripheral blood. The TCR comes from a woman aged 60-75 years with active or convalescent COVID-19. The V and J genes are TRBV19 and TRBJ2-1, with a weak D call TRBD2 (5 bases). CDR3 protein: CASALDSTIPSYNEQFF. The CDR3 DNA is TGTGCCTCCGCGTTGGACTCTACGATCCCATCCTACAATGAGCAGTTCTTC.